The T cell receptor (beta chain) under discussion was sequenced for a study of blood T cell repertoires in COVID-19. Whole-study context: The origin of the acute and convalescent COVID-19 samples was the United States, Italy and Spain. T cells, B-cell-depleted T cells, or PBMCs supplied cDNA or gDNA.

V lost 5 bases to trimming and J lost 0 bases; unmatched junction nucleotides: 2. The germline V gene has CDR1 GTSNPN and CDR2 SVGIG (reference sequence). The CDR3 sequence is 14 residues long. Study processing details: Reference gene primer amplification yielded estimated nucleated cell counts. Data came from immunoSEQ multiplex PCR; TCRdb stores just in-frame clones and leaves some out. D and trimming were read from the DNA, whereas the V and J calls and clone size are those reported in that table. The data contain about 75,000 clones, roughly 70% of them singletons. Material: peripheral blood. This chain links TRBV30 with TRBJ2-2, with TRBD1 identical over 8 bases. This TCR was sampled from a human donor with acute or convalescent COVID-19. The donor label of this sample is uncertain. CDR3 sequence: CAWRDRTNTGELFF. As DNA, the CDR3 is TGTGCCTGGCGGGACAGGACGAACACCGGGGAGCTGTTTTTT.